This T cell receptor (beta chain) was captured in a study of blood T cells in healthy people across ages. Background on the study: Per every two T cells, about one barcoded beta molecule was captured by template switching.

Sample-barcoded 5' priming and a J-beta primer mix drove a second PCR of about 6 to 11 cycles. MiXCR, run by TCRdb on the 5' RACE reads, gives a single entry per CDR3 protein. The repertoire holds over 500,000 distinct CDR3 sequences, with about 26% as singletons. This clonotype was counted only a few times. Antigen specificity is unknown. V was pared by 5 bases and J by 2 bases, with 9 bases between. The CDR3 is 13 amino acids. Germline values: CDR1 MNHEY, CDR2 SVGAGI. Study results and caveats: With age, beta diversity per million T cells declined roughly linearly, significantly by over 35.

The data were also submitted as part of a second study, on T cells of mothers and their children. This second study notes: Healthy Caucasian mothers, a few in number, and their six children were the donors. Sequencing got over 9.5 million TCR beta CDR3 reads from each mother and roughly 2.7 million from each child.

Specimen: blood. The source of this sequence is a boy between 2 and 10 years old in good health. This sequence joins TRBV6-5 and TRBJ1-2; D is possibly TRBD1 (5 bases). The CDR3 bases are TGTGCCAGCAGTCAGACAGACAACTATGGCTACACCTTC. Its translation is CASSQTDNYGYTF.